The clone carrying this TCR beta chain has ten or more counts. Each CDR3 protein is one row after TCRdb ran MiXCR on the RACE reads. The data hold 200,000 to 300,000 distinct CDR3 sequences, with 8.6% observed a single time. The data stem from a study of human T cells and chemical hapten exposure. Trimming left V 1 base short and J 2 bases short, with 5 bases between. This CDR3 is built from 14 residues. Germline lookup yields CDR1 MGHRA and CDR2 YSYEKL. Time point defined: pre-sensitization, week 0. Treatment specified: therapeutic diphenylcyclopropenone sensitization with weekly scalp DPC. The clonotype was recovered from a woman between 35 and 50 years old with alopecia areata. Some clones in this sample may be carry-over from other donors' samples. The chain recombines TRBV4-1 with TRBJ2-2; D gene uncertain. The sample in question was whole blood, obtained in connection with sensitization to the hapten diphenylcyclopropenone (DPC). This CDR3 is CASSQVQNTGELFF. As DNA, the CDR3 is TGCGCCAGCAGCCAAGTTCAAAACACCGGGGAGCTGTTTTTT.